The following is a T cell receptor beta chain sequence with its context. Its target antigen remains unknown. Base qualities are not provided; no much larger clone lies one nucleotide away. This specimen comes from a study of T cells in Graves' hyperthyroidism and ophthalmopathy (dated by TCRdb to between 2019 and 2020). For context, the study as a whole: Peripheral blood samples were taken at the time of initial diagnosis, prior to any treatment. A discovery cohort of about 96 patients, about 43 with Graves' ophthalmopathy and 55 to 65 with stable Graves' hyperthyroidism, was used to find distinguishing TCR V-J signatures. Prospective prediction of ophthalmopathy was tested in an independent validation cohort consisting of 18 to 20 hyperthyroidism patients and around 17 patients who later progressed to ophthalmopathy. The 75 to 100 discovery patients were divided at random into training and test sets in a 7:3 ratio. The study also compared thyroid tissue and blood T-cell repertoires from a handful of Graves' hyperthyroidism patients. Once sampling was done, hyperthyroidism patients were given methimazole at a starting dose of 30 mg daily, whereas ophthalmopathy patients were given high-dose intravenous methylprednisolone. The paper describes TCR Vbeta CDR3 sequencing of roughly 130 peripheral blood samples, made up of about 40 ophthalmopathy patients, approximately 73 hyperthyroidism patients and roughly 17 progressor patients. Beyond this particular receptor, the publication reports: Most expanded thyroid clonotypes (frequency above 0.001) were also detected in blood, a finding suggesting that blood repertoires may reflect thyroid immune responses. No statistical method was used to set the sample size in advance, and investigators knew the group allocation. A model built on a 13 V-J signature distinguished ophthalmopathy from stable hyperthyroidism, reaching over 85% sensitivity and under 84% specificity in cross-validation and 80%/75% in testing. In validation, the model predicted progression to ophthalmopathy a median of 6.5 months before onset, with 70% to 71% sensitivity and about 75% specificity.

TCR beta CDR3 regions were amplified from RNA transcripts. The TCR CDR3 was subjected to a first round of RT-PCR using the HTBI primer set and the Qiagen OneStep RT-PCR kit. A second multiplex PCR round built the libraries, followed by size selection and purification. Libraries were sequenced paired-end with 100 bp reads on an Illumina HiSeq2000. In the source study's methods: SOAPnuke was used to process the raw data, with reads discarded if the reads contained adapters or uncalled bases, had a mean Phred below 15, or lacked an exact constant-primer or identifier match. COPE v1.2.5 was used to merge high-quality paired reads, and clonotypes were defined as unique nucleotide sequences. Clonotypes were aligned to IMGT TRBV, TRBD and TRBJ reference segments using MiTCR v1.1. The analysis was restricted to V-J combinations with a frequency above 0.0001, which together covered about 99% of the repertoires. The TCS score was defined as the ratio of F50 (clonal expansion) to E x V (chaos), calculated using BLOSUM62-based TCRdist between CDR3 peptides within each V-J. Welch's t-statistics and random forest reduced just over 500 V-J features to 10 to 15, which were used in a naive Bayes classifier (R e1071). Through fastp at Q25 and MiXCR, TCRdb rebuilt clones from the public reads, retaining in-frame beta chains. Rows matching on CDR3 protein sequence are summarized as one entry with the most common DNA and genes. V and J calls and clone size were set by TCRdb, not the authors. The sample table shows hundreds of thousands of distinct CDR3 sequences, and less than 25% are seen once. Approximately 10% of the sample rests with the top ten.

In the ophthalmopathy patients, disease was moderately to severely active, with a Clinical Activity Score of 3 or more, a NOSPECS grade of 4 or more, and a duration of less than 3 months. Patients with uncontrolled infections, other autoimmune diseases, pregnancy or lactation were excluded. Diagnoses were established on the basis of clinical symptoms, serum thyroxine and TRAb, thyroid ultrasound, and orbital computed tomography. PBMCs were separated from approximately 9.9 ml of fresh peripheral blood using Ficoll-Paque density gradient centrifugation. Total RNA was extracted with Trizol reagent, and quality was checked on an Agilent 2100 Bioanalyzer. Including the terminal cysteine and phenylalanine, the CDR3 comprises 14 residues. Only the CDR3 DNA is retained, 42 bases long and in frame from the first base. The germline V gene (reference sequence) supplies CDR1 DFQATT and CDR2 SNEGSKA. Ends trimmed: V by 1 base, J by 2 bases; bases unmatched to a gene: 0.

The receptor chain draws on TRBV20-1 and TRBJ2-5, with TRBD2 matching 11 junction bases. Sequencing was performed on blood. This receptor was obtained from a woman younger than 45 with Graves' ophthalmopathy. The CDR3 protein: CSARGLAGQETQYF. The nucleotides are TGCAGTGCTAGAGGACTAGCGGGGCAAGAGACCCAGTACTTC.